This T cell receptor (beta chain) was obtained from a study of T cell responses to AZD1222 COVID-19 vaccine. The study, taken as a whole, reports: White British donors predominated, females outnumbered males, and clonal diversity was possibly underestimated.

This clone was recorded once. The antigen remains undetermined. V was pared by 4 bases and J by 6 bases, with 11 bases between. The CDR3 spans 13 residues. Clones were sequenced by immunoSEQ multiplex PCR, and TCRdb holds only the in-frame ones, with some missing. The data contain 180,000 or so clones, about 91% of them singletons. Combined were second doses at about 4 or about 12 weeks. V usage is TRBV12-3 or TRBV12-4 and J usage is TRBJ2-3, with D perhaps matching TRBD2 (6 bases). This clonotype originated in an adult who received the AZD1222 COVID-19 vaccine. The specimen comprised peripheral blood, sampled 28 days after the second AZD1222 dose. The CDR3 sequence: CASSSRGTDTQYF. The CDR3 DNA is TGTGCCAGCAGTTCTCGGGGGACCGATACGCAGTATTTT.